This T cell receptor (beta chain) emerged from a study of regulatory T cells in long-lasting Graves disease. Regarding the study as a whole: It was in persistent disease that TRBV28, TRBJ1-2 and TRBJ2-5 were favored. Relative to new patients (around 1,000), persistent patients exhibited greater sharing of public clonotypes (approximately 3,000).

There are a few counts of this clonotype. Antigen unknown. Per the germline V gene, CDR1 is GTSNPN and CDR2 is SVGIG (reference sequence). Between the trimmed V and J ends, which lost 3 bases and 5 bases, there was a span of 22 bases. The CDR3 sequence is 16 residues long. Time point described: newly diagnosed GD, antithyroid drugs for less than 3 months. Extracted RNA from PBMCs served as the source of the TCR library. Through Arm-PCR of CDR3 regions and iRepertoire HTBI primers, TCR beta libraries were built. One entry per CDR3 protein, called by TCRdb with MiXCR from the multiplex PCR reads. This sample has about 210,000 distinct CDR3 sequences, with roughly 18% found just once. Another study also made use of these data, one on T cells in Graves' hyperthyroidism and ophthalmopathy.

The sequence was collected from a woman aged 30 to 39 with Graves disease. The J gene is TRBJ1-1, the V gene TRBV30; D is uncertain. The sequences come from peripheral blood mononuclear cells (PBMCs), collected at new diagnosis, from a patient treated with antithyroid drugs. The DNA for the CDR3 is TGTGCCTGGAGCCCTCAATTTGGGTCGCTGTTGACTGAAGCTTTCTTT. Protein sequence: CAWSPQFGSLLTEAFF.